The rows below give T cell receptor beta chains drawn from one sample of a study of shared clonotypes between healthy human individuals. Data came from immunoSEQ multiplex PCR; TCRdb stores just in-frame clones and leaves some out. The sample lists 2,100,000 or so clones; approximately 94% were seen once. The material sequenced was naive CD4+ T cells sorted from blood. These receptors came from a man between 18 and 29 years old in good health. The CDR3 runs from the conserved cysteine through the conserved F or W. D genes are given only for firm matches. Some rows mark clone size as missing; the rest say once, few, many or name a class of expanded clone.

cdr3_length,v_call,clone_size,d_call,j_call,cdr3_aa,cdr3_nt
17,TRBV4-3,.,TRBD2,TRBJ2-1,CASSQDNWRGMQNEQFF,TGCGCCAGCAGCCAAGATAATTGGCGGGGGATGCAGAATGAGCAGTTCTTC
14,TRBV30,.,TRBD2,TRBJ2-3,CAWRAGLAWYTQYF,TGTGCCTGGAGGGCGGGACTAGCTTGGTATACGCAGTATTTT
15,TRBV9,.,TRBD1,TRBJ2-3,CASSLRQGITDTQYF,TGTGCCAGCAGCCTCCGACAGGGGATCACAGATACGCAGTATTTT
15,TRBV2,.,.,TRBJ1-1,CARANGDVMNTEAFF,TGTGCCAGGGCTAACGGTGATGTCATGAACACTGAAGCTTTCTTT
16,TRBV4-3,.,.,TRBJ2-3,CASSQDGAGGTDTQYF,TGCGCCAGCAGCCAAGATGGGGCAGGGGGCACAGATACGCAGTATTTT
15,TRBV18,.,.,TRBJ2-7,CASSPPAGSPYEQYF,TGTGCCAGCTCACCCCCTGCGGGATCCCCCTACGAGCAGTACTTC
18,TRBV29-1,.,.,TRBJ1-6,CSVAPGISSRYYNSPLHF,TGCAGCGTAGCCCCAGGGATCTCGTCCCGTTACTATAATTCACCCCTCCACTTT
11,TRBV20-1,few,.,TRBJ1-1,CSARDNTEAFF,TGCAGTGCTAGAGATAACACTGAAGCTTTCTTT
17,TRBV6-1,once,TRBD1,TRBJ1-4,CASSVSGQALSNEKLFF,TGTGCCAGCAGTGTCTCCGGACAGGCCCTTTCTAATGAAAAACTGTTTTTT
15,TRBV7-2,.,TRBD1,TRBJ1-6,CASSLGTGVESPLHF,TGTGCCAGCAGCTTAGGGACAGGGGTAGAGTCACCCCTCCACTTT
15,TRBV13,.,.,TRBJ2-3,CASSATSASRDTQYF,TGTGCCAGCAGCGCAACTAGTGCTAGCAGAGATACGCAGTATTTT
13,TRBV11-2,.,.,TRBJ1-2,CASSLDIGYGYTF,TGTGCCAGCAGCTTAGATATCGGCTATGGCTACACCTTC
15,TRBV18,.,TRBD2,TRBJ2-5,CASSPDSGLQETQYF,TGTGCCAGCTCACCGGATAGCGGGCTGCAAGAGACCCAGTACTTC
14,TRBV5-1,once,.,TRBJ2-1,CASSLEDTSNEQFF,TGCGCCAGCAGCTTGGAGGACACCTCCAATGAGCAGTTCTTC
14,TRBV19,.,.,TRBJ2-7,CASSIDGATYEQYF,TGTGCCAGTAGTATCGACGGGGCGACCTACGAGCAGTACTTC
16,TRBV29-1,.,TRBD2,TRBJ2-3,CSVEVGTSGSLRTQYF,TGCAGCGTTGAAGTAGGGACTAGCGGGAGTCTTCGGACGCAGTATTTT
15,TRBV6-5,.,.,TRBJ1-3,CASSTPQGNGNTIYF,TGTGCCAGCAGTACGCCACAGGGCAACGGAAACACCATATATTTT
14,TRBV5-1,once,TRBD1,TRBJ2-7,CASSADRGQGEQYF,TGCGCCAGCAGCGCGGACAGGGGGCAAGGCGAGCAGTACTTC
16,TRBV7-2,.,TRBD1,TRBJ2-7,CASSLVGTETSYEQYF,TGTGCCAGCAGCTTAGTTGGGACAGAAACATCCTACGAGCAGTACTTC
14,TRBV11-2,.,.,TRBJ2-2,CASSPLGSTGELFF,TGTGCCAGCAGCCCTCTCGGGAGCACCGGGGAGCTGTTTTTT
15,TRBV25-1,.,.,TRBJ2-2,CASSEGGKNTGELFF,TGTGCCAGCAGTGAAGGTGGCAAAAACACCGGGGAGCTGTTTTTT
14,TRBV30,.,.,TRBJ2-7,CAWRPPGVSYEQYF,TGTGCCTGGAGACCTCCGGGGGTCTCCTACGAGCAGTACTTC
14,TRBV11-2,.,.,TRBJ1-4,CASSLWGDDEKLFF,TGTGCCAGCAGCTTATGGGGGGACGATGAAAAACTGTTTTTT
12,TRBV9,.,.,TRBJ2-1,CASSLSGTEQFF,TGTGCCAGCAGCCTTTCGGGTACTGAGCAGTTCTTC
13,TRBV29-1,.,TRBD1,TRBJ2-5,CSALGRGQETQYF,TGCAGCGCCCTGGGCAGGGGGCAGGAGACCCAGTACTTC
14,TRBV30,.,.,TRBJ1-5,CAWSRQGGNQPQHF,TGTGCCTGGAGTAGGCAGGGCGGGAATCAGCCCCAGCATTTT
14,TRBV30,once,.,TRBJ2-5,CAWSPSGAIWTQYF,TGTGCCTGGAGTCCCTCGGGGGCTATTTGGACCCAGTACTTC
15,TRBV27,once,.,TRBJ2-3,CASSLMMGDADTQYF,TGTGCCAGCAGTTTAATGATGGGGGATGCAGATACGCAGTATTTT
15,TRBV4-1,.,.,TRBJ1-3,CASSPLDVAGNTIYF,TGCGCCAGCAGCCCCCTGGACGTTGCTGGAAACACCATATATTTT
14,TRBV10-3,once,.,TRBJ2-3,CAISESGGTDTQYF,TGTGCCATCAGTGAGTCTGGAGGTACAGATACGCAGTATTTT
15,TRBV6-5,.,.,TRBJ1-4,CASRTDSATNEKLFF,TGTGCCAGCAGGACCGACAGTGCAACTAATGAAAAACTGTTTTTT
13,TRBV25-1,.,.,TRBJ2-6,CASTLTGANVLTF,TGTGCCAGCACCCTAACTGGGGCCAACGTCCTGACTTTC
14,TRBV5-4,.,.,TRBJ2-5,CASSGPEPGETQYF,TGTGCCAGCAGCGGTCCGGAACCCGGAGAGACCCAGTACTTC
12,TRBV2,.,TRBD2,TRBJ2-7,CASRGDSYEQYF,TGTGCCAGCCGGGGGGACTCCTACGAGCAGTACTTC
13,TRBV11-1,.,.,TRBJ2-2,CASSLQGTGELFF,TGTGCCAGCAGCTTACAGGGCACCGGGGAGCTGTTTTTT
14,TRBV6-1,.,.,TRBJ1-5,CASSDAGGNQPQHF,TGTGCCAGCAGTGACGCAGGGGGCAATCAGCCCCAGCATTTT
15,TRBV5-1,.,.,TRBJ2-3,CASSFKGASTDTQYF,TGCGCCAGCAGCTTCAAAGGAGCTAGCACAGATACGCAGTATTTT
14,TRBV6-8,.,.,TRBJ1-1,CASSYSGVGTEAFF,TGTGCCAGCAGTTACTCGGGGGTTGGGACTGAAGCTTTCTTT
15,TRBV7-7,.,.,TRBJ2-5,CASSPQVGPQETQYF,TGTGCTAGCAGCCCCCAGGTTGGGCCCCAAGAGACCCAGTACTTC
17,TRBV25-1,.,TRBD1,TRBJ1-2,CASSSPLGTGGDYGYTF,TGTGCCAGCAGTTCCCCCCTCGGGACAGGGGGTGACTATGGCTACACCTTC
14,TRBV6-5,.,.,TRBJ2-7,CASSRGSQEYEQYF,TGTGCCAGCAGTAGAGGCTCCCAGGAGTACGAGCAGTACTTC
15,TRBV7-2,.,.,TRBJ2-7,CASSLSAGGSYEQYF,TGTGCCAGCAGCTTATCGGCCGGGGGCTCATACGAGCAGTACTTC
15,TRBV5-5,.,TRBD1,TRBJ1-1,CASSFPTSGGTEAFF,TGTGCCAGCAGCTTCCCCACCTCAGGGGGAACTGAAGCTTTCTTT
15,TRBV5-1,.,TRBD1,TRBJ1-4,CASRNGQARDEKLFF,TGCGCCAGCAGAAATGGACAGGCCCGAGATGAAAAACTGTTTTTT
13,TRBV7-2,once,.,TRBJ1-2,CASSRQSLGRYTF,TGTGCCAGCAGCCGACAGTCCCTAGGCCGCTACACCTTC
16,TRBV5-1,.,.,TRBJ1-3,CASSLDPGSSGNTIYF,TGCGCCAGCAGCTTGGATCCGGGTTCCTCTGGAAACACCATATATTTT
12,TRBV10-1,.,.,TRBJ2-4,CASVLGKNIQYF,TGCGCCAGCGTCCTCGGGAAAAACATTCAGTACTTC
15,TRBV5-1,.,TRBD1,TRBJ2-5,CASSFGDREQETQYF,TGCGCCAGCAGCTTCGGGGACAGGGAGCAAGAGACCCAGTACTTC
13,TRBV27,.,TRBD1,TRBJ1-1,CASTPGQGREAFF,TGTGCCAGCACCCCGGGACAGGGCCGTGAAGCTTTCTTT
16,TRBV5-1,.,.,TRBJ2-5,CASSLWGSGTQETQYF,TGCGCCAGCAGCTTGTGGGGTAGCGGAACCCAAGAGACCCAGTACTTC
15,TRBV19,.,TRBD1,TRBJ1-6,CASSPGQGLGSPLHF,TGTGCCAGTAGTCCCGGACAGGGCTTAGGATCACCCCTCCACTTT
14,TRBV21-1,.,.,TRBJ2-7,CASSKGQGSYEQYF,TGTGCCAGCAGCAAAGGGCAGGGTAGCTACGAGCAGTACTTC
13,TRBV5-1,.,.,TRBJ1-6,CASSLDSVSPLHF,TGCGCCAGCAGCTTGGATTCGGTTTCACCCCTCCACTTT
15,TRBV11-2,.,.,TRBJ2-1,CASSRLGASYNEQFF,TGTGCCAGCAGCCGTTTAGGGGCCTCCTACAATGAGCAGTTCTTC
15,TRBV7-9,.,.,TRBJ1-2,CASSLAGQGFNGYTF,TGTGCCAGCAGCTTAGCGGGGCAGGGGTTCAATGGCTACACCTTC
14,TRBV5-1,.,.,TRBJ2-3,CASSLGAFTDTQYF,TGCGCCAGCAGCTTGGGGGCTTTCACAGATACGCAGTATTTT